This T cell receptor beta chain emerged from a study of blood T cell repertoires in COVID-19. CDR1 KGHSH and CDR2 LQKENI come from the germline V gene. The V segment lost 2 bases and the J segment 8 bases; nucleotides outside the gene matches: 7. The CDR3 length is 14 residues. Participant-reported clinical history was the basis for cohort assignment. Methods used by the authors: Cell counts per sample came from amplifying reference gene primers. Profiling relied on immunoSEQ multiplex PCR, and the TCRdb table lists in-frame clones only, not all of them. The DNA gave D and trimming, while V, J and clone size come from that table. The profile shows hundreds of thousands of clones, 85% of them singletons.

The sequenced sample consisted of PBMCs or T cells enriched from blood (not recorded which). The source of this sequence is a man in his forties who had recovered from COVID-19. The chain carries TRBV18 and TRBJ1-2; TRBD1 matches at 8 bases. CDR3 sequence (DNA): TGTGCCAGCTCACCAGGCAGGGGGCGTTCCGGCTACACCTTC. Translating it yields CASSPGRGRSGYTF.